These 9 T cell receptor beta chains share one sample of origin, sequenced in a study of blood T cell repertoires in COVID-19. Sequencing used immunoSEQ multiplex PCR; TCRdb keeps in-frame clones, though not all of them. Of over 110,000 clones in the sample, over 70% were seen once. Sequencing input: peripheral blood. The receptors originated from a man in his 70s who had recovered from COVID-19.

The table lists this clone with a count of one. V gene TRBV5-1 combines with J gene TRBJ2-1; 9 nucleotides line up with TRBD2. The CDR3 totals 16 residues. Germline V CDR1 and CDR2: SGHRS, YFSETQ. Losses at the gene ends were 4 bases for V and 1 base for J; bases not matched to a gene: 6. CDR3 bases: TGCGCCAGCAGCGCCACTAGCGGGCCTTCCTACAATGAGCAGTTCTTC. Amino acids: CASSATSGPSYNEQFF.

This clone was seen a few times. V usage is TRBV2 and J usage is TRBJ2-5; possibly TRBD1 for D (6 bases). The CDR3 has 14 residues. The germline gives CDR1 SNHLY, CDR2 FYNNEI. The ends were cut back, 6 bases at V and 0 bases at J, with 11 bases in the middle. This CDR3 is CASSWTVYQETQYF. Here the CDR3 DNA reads TGTGCCAGCAGCTGGACAGTGTACCAAGAGACCCAGTACTTC.

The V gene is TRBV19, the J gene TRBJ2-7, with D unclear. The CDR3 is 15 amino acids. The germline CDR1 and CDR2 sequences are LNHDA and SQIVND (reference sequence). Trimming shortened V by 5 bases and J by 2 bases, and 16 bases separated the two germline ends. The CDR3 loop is CASSLRSNQAYEQYF. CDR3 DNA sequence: TGTGCCAGTAGTCTGCGATCGAATCAGGCCTACGAGCAGTACTTC.

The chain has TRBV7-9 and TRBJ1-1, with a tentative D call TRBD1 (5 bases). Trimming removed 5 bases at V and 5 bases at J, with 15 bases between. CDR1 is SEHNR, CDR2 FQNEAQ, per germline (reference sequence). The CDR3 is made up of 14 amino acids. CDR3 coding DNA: TGTGCCAGCAGCCGTTTTAATGGGGGGACTGAAGCTTTCTTT. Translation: CASSRFNGGTEAFF. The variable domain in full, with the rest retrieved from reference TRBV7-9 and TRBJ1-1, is DTGVSQNPRHKITKRGQNVTFRCDPISEHNRLYWYRQTLGQGPEFLTYFQNEAQLEKSRLLSDRFSAERPKGSFSTLEIQRTEQGDSAMYLCASSRFNGGTEAFFGQGTRLTVV.

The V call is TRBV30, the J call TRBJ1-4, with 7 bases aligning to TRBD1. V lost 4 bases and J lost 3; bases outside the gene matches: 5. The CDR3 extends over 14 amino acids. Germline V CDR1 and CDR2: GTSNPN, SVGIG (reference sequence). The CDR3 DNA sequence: TGTGCCTGGAATTTAGGGGGCTCTAATGAAAAACTGTTTTTT. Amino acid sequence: CAWNLGGSNEKLFF.

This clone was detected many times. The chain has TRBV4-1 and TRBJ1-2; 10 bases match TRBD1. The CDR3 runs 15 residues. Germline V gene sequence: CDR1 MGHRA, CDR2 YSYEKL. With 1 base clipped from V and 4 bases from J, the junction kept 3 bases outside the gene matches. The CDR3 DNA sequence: TGCGCCAGCAGCCAAGGGACAGGGGGTGTCTATGGCTACACCTTC. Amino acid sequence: CASSQGTGGVYGYTF.

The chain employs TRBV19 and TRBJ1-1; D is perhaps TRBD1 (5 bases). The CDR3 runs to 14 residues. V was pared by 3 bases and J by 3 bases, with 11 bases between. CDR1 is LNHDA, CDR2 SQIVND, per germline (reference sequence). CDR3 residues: CASSIFVGDTEAFF. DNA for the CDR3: TGTGCCAGTAGTATCTTCGTAGGGGACACTGAAGCTTTCTTT.

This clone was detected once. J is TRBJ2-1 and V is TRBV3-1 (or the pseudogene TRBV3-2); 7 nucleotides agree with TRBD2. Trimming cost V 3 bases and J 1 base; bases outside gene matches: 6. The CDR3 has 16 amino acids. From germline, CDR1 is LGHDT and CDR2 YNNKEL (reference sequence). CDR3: CASSHWRERSYNEQFF. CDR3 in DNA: TGTGCCAGCAGCCACTGGCGGGAGAGGTCCTACAATGAGCAGTTCTTC.

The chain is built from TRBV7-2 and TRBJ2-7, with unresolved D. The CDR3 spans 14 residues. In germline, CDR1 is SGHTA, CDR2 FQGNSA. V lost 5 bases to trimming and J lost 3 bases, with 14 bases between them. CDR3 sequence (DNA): TGTGCCAGCAGCCCCAAGGTCGGAGACTACGAGCAGTACTTC. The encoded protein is CASSPKVGDYEQYF.